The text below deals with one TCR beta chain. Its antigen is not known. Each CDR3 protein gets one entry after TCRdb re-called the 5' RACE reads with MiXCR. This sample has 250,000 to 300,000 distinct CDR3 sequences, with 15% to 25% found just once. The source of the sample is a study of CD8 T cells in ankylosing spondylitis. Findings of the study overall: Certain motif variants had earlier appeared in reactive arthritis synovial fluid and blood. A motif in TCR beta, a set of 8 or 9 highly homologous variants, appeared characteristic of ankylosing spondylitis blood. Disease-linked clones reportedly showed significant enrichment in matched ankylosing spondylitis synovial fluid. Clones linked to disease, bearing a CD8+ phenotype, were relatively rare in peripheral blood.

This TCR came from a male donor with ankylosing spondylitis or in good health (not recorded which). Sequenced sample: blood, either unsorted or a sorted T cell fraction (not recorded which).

The CDR3 bases are TGCAGTGCTGAATCCCGACAGGGTGGGACTGAAGCTTTCTTT. It codes for CSAESRQGGTEAFF. The chain links TRBV20-1 to TRBJ1-1, with TRBD1 matching over 7 bases. Germline trimming cut 5 bases from V and 5 bases from J; bases unmatched to any gene: 11. The germline V gene encodes CDR1 DFQATT and CDR2 SNEGSKA (reference sequence). CDR3 size: 14 residues.